The present T cell receptor (beta chain) was sequenced within a study of blood T cell repertoires in COVID-19. This CDR3 contains 14 residues. Trimming took off 0 bases at V and 2 bases at J, with 7 bases between the two ends. The germline gives CDR1 SGHDN, CDR2 FVKESK. TCRdb's table, derived via immunoSEQ multiplex PCR, lists solely in-frame clones and lacks some. The sample carries 80,000 to 100,000 clones, 82% recorded once. Sequencing was performed on peripheral blood. This receptor was obtained from a man between 65 and 80 years old with active or convalescent COVID-19. The chain has TRBV14 and TRBJ1-2; no firm D call. The CDR3, as DNA: TGTGCCAGCAGCCAAGATATCCCCAACTATGGCTACACCTTC. Protein sequence: CASSQDIPNYGYTF.